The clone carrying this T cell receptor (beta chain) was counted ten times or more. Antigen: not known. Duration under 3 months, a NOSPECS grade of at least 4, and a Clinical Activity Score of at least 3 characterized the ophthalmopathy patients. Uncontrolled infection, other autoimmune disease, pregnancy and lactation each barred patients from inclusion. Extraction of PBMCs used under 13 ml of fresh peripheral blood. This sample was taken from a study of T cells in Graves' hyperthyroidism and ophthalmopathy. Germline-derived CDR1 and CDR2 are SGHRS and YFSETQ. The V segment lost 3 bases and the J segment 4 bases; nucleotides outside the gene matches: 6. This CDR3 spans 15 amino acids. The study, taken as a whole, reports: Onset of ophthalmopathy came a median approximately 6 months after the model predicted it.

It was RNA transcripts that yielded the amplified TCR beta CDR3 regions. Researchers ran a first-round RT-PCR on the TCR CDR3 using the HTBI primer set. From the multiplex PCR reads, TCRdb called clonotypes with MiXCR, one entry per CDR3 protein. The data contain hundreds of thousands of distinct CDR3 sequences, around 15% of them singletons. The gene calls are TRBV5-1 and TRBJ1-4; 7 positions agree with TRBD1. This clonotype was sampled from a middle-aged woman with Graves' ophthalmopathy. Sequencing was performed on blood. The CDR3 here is CASSYGTALNEKLFF. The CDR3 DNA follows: TGCGCCAGCAGCTACGGGACAGCCCTTAATGAAAAACTGTTTTTT.